This TCR beta chain was recovered during a study of spatial heterogeneity in lung cancer. Whole-study context: The average count in raw reads for each unique TCR and UMI combination exceeded 8.5 appearances. General study results and limits: Whereas they appeared in blood less at follow-up, ubiquitous expanded tumor TCRs appeared there more at resection.

This CDR3 region has 15 residues. Germline assignment: CDR1 SGHAT and CDR2 FQNNGV. Trimming removed 1 base at V and 6 bases at J, with 14 bases between. Single TCR cDNA molecules each had their own unique molecular identifier. In TCRdb, the 5' RACE reads were re-called with MiXCR into one record per CDR3 protein. The sample carries 14,000 to 15,000 distinct CDR3 sequences, under 14% recorded once. This clonotype was seen many times. Its cognate antigen is unknown. Time point in this sample: sample taken at primary tumor resection. Whole RNA, isolated from tumor, nontumor lung or frozen PBMC, was sequenced without prior sorting. Patients with untreated early-stage non-small cell lung cancer, numbering 72, were the donors.

The TCR originated in a female donor with early-stage non-small cell lung cancer. This chain joins TRBV11-2 and TRBJ2-3, with D maybe TRBD1 (6 bases). Source: PBMCs, taken at surgery. The CDR3 protein is CASSLVQGPPDTQYF. The CDR3 DNA reads TGTGCCAGCAGCTTAGTGCAGGGGCCACCGGATACGCAGTATTTT.